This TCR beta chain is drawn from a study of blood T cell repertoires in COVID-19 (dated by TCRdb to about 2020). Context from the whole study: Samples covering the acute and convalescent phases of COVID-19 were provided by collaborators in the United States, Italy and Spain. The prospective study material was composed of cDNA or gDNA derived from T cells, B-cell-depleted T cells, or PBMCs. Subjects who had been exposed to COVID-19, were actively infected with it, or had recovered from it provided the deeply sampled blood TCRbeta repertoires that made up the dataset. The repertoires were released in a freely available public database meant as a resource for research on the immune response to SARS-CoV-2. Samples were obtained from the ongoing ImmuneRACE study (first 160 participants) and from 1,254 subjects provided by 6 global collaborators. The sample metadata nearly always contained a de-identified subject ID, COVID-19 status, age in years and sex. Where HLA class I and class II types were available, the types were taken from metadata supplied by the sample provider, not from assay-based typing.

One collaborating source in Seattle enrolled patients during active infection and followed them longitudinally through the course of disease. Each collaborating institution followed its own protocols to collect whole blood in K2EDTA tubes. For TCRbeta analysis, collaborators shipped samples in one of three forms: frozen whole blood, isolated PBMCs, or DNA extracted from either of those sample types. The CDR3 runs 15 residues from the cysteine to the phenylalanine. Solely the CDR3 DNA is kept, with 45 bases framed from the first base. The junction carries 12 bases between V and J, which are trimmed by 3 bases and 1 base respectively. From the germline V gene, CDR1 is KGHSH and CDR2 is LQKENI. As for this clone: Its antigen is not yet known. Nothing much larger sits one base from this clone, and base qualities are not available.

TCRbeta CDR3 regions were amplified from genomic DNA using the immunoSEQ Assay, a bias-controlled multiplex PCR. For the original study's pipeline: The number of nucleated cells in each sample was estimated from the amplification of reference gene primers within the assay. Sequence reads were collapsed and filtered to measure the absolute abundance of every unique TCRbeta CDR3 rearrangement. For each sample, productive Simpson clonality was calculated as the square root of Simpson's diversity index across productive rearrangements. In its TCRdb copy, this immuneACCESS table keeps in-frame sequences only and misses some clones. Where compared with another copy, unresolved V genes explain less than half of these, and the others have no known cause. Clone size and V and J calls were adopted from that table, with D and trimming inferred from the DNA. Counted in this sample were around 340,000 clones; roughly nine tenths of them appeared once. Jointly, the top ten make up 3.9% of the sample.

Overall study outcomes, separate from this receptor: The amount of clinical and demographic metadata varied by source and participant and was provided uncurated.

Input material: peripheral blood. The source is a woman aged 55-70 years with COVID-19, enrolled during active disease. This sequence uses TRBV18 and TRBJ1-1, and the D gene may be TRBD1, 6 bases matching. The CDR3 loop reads CASSPTQGENTEAFF. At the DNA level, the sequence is TGTGCCAGCTCACCGACACAGGGTGAGAACACTGAAGCTTTCTTT. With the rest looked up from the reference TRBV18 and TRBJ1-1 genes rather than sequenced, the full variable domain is NAGVMQNPRHLVRRRGQEARLRCSPMKGHSHVYWYRQLPEEGLKFMVYLQKENIIDESGMPKERFSAEFPKEGPSILRIQQVVRGDSAAYFCASSPTQGENTEAFFGQGTRLTVV.